Listed below are T cell receptor beta chains from one sample, sequenced in a study of blood T cell repertoires in COVID-19. Data came from immunoSEQ multiplex PCR; TCRdb stores just in-frame clones and leaves some out. Found here are 150,000 to 200,000 clones, 80% of them singletons; the top ten hold approximately 3.6%. The sample consisted of PBMCs or T cells enriched from blood (not recorded which). The receptors were gathered from a woman aged 60-75 years who had recovered from COVID-19. Each CDR3 is given with its conserved first and last residue. D genes are given only for firm matches. Only some rows state a clone size, as once, few, many or a class for expanded clones.

TRBV5-4,TRBD1,TRBJ1-1,.,CASSPYVGGGNTEAFF,TGTGCCAGCAGTCCTTATGTAGGGGGCGGCAACACTGAAGCTTTCTTT
TRBV2,TRBD1,TRBJ1-5,.,CASRRQGNQPQHF,TGTGCCAGCAGACGACAGGGGAATCAGCCCCAGCATTTT
TRBV4-1,TRBD1,TRBJ1-2,many,CASSQGTGGTIGYTF,TGCGCCAGCAGCCAGGGGACAGGGGGCACGATTGGCTACACCTTC
TRBV18,.,TRBJ2-6,few,CASSPVMGAGANVLTF,TGTGCCAGCTCACCGGTAATGGGGGCCGGGGCCAACGTCCTGACTTTC
TRBV11-2,TRBD2,TRBJ2-3,few,CASSLMLAGTDTQYF,TGTGCCAGCAGCTTAATGCTAGCGGGGACAGATACGCAGTATTTT
TRBV10-2,.,TRBJ1-3,.,CASSELEGRNTIYF,TGCGCCAGCAGTGAGTTGGAGGGCAGAAACACCATATATTTT
TRBV2,.,TRBJ1-2,.,CASSEFGAMTYGYTF,TGTGCCAGCAGTGAATTTGGGGCAATGACCTATGGCTACACCTTC
TRBV24-1,TRBD2,TRBJ2-5,.,CATSDSAGGDQETQYF,TGTGCCACCAGTGACTCAGCGGGGGGGGATCAAGAGACCCAGTACTTC
TRBV5-1,TRBD2,TRBJ2-7,.,CASSLGLSGVSLHYEQYF,TGCGCCAGCAGCTTGGGACTCAGCGGGGTTTCTCTTCACTACGAGCAGTACTTC
TRBV18,.,TRBJ2-2,.,CASSSTSSGGDTGELFF,TGTGCCAGCTCATCCACATCAAGCGGTGGGGACACCGGGGAGCTGTTTTTT
TRBV11-2,.,TRBJ1-3,.,CASSSGFAGNTIYF,TGTGCCAGCAGTTCGGGGTTCGCAGGAAACACCATATATTTT
TRBV19,TRBD1,TRBJ2-7,.,CASSIDQGQDYEQYF,TGTGCCAGTAGTATAGATCAGGGACAGGACTACGAGCAGTACTTC
TRBV19,.,TRBJ2-6,.,CASRAPGANVLTF,TGTGCCAGTAGGGCTCCTGGGGCCAACGTCCTGACTTTC
TRBV5-4,.,TRBJ1-2,.,CASSLGSKTSNYGYTF,TGTGCCAGCAGCTTGGGGTCTAAAACCTCCAACTATGGCTACACCTTC
TRBV5-6,TRBD1,TRBJ2-3,.,CASSSDRVVDTQYF,TGTGCCAGCAGCTCGGACAGGGTAGTAGATACGCAGTATTTT
TRBV14,TRBD1,TRBJ1-1,once,CASSQRGTVNTEAFF,TGTGCCAGCAGCCAGAGAGGGACAGTGAACACTGAAGCTTTCTTT
TRBV5-1,TRBD1,TRBJ2-7,.,CASSLTTGGYEQYF,TGCGCCAGCAGCTTGACTACAGGGGGTTACGAGCAGTACTTC
TRBV20-1,.,TRBJ2-1,.,CSARGEAEQFF,TGCAGTGCTAGGGGTGAGGCTGAGCAGTTCTTC
TRBV18,.,TRBJ2-7,.,CASSGATESYEQYF,TGTGCCAGCTCAGGGGCAACAGAGTCCTACGAGCAGTACTTC
TRBV25-1,.,TRBJ1-1,.,CASGSSRDSLNTEAFF,TGTGCCAGCGGGTCCTCTCGAGACAGTCTGAACACTGAAGCTTTCTTT
TRBV4-1,TRBD1,TRBJ2-2,.,CASRDRVGNTGELFF,TGCGCCAGCAGGGACAGGGTTGGGAACACCGGGGAGCTGTTTTTT
TRBV7-6,TRBD2,TRBJ2-7,.,CASSLGVAGAYEQYF,TGTGCCAGCAGCTTAGGGGTAGCGGGGGCTTACGAGCAGTACTTC
TRBV30,.,TRBJ2-5,.,CAWRQVPILSQETQYF,TGTGCCTGGAGACAGGTTCCCATTTTGTCCCAAGAGACCCAGTACTTC
TRBV19,TRBD1,TRBJ2-1,.,CASSIKTGRGYDEQFF,TGTGCCAGTAGTATTAAGACAGGGCGAGGATATGATGAGCAGTTCTTC
TRBV2,.,TRBJ1-1,.,CASSEDTWGNTEAFF,TGTGCCAGCAGTGAGGACACCTGGGGGAACACTGAAGCTTTCTTT
TRBV3-1/TRBV3-2,TRBD2,TRBJ2-5,.,CASSQDSIAGRETQYF,TGTGCCAGCAGCCAAGATAGTATAGCGGGGAGAGAGACCCAGTACTTC
TRBV6-5,TRBD2,TRBJ2-7,.,CASRRGVEQYF,TGTGCCAGCAGGCGGGGGGTCGAGCAGTACTTC
TRBV18,TRBD2,TRBJ2-2,few,CASSPSGGTGELFF,TGTGCCAGCTCCCCTTCGGGAGGAACCGGGGAGCTGTTTTTT
TRBV24-1,.,TRBJ1-1,once,CATSEDRDEAFF,TGTGCCACCAGTGAGGATCGGGATGAAGCTTTCTTT
TRBV4-1,.,TRBJ2-7,.,CASSPALGSGSYEQYF,TGCGCCAGCAGCCCGGCGTTGGGTAGCGGTTCCTACGAGCAGTACTTC
TRBV18,.,TRBJ1-1,.,CASSPNRAVNTEAFF,TGTGCCAGCTCACCTAACAGGGCGGTGAACACTGAAGCTTTCTTT
TRBV15,.,TRBJ1-1,.,CATSRDNGDTEAFF,TGTGCCACCAGCAGAGATAACGGGGACACTGAAGCTTTCTTT
TRBV9,.,TRBJ2-2,.,CASSLMGGQPGELFF,TGTGCCAGCAGTTTAATGGGGGGTCAACCCGGGGAGCTGTTTTTT
TRBV21-1,.,TRBJ1-1,.,CASSQGGTEAFF,TGTGCCAGCAGTCAAGGGGGAACTGAAGCTTTCTTT
TRBV15,TRBD1,TRBJ2-2,.,CATSTAGQGVTGELFF,TGTGCCACCAGCACGGCGGGACAGGGTGTCACCGGGGAGCTGTTTTTT
TRBV25-1,.,TRBJ2-1,few,CASSSSIGLYNEQFF,TGTGCCAGCAGCTCTAGTATTGGACTTTACAATGAGCAGTTCTTC
TRBV7-8,TRBD1,TRBJ2-7,.,CASSRWDRGREQYF,TGTGCCAGCAGTCGCTGGGACAGGGGGAGAGAGCAGTACTTC
TRBV4-1,TRBD2,TRBJ2-2,few,CASSQVGRGPNTGELFF,TGCGCCAGCAGCCAAGTAGGGAGGGGTCCGAACACCGGGGAGCTGTTTTTT
TRBV10-3,.,TRBJ1-2,.,CAISDRTKTPGYTF,TGTGCCATCAGTGATCGGACAAAGACGCCCGGCTACACCTTC
TRBV7-9,.,TRBJ1-1,once,CASSLMETDNGAFF,TGTGCCAGCAGCTTAATGGAAACCGACAACGGAGCTTTCTTT
TRBV25-1,TRBD2,TRBJ2-1,.,CASSDHRRGGLEQFF,TGTGCCAGCAGTGACCATAGGCGGGGGGGCCTCGAGCAGTTCTTC
TRBV5-6,.,TRBJ1-4,.,CASSINPGEKLFF,TGTGCCAGCAGCATCAACCCAGGGGAAAAACTGTTTTTT
TRBV11-2,.,TRBJ2-1,.,CASSPPPISNEQFF,TGTGCCAGCAGCCCTCCCCCAATCAGCAATGAGCAGTTCTTC
TRBV7-9,.,TRBJ1-1,.,CASSLFGRENTEAFF,TGTGCCAGCAGCTTATTTGGGAGGGAGAACACTGAAGCTTTCTTT
TRBV2,.,TRBJ1-2,.,CASSDGQFRYTF,TGTGCCAGCAGTGATGGTCAGTTTCGCTACACCTTC
TRBV19,.,TRBJ2-3,.,CASSIGGVSTDTQYF,TGTGCCAGTAGTATAGGGGGGGTCAGCACAGATACGCAGTATTTT
TRBV5-1,TRBD1,TRBJ2-7,.,CASREGQASSYEQYF,TGCGCCAGCAGAGAAGGACAGGCCAGCTCCTACGAGCAGTACTTC
TRBV7-9,.,TRBJ2-2,.,CASSLDLELFF,TGTGCCAGCAGCTTAGATCTGGAGCTGTTTTTT
TRBV5-1,TRBD2,TRBJ2-5,.,CASSPGGLAIPQETQYF,TGCGCCAGCAGCCCCGGGGGACTAGCGATCCCCCAAGAGACCCAGTACTTC
TRBV7-8,.,TRBJ2-3,.,CASSLSRADTQYF,TGTGCCAGCAGCTTATCCAGGGCAGATACGCAGTATTTT
TRBV18,.,TRBJ1-3,.,CASSPSPEATGGNTIYF,TGTGCCAGCTCACCTTCCCCGGAGGCGACGGGAGGAAACACCATATATTTT
TRBV15,TRBD1,TRBJ2-1,.,CATSRDTGTGDTYNEQFF,TGTGCCACCAGCAGAGATACCGGGACAGGGGACACCTACAATGAGCAGTTCTTC
TRBV4-1,TRBD1,TRBJ1-5,.,CASSPYRGWNQPQHF,TGCGCCAGCAGCCCCTACAGGGGATGGAATCAGCCCCAGCATTTT